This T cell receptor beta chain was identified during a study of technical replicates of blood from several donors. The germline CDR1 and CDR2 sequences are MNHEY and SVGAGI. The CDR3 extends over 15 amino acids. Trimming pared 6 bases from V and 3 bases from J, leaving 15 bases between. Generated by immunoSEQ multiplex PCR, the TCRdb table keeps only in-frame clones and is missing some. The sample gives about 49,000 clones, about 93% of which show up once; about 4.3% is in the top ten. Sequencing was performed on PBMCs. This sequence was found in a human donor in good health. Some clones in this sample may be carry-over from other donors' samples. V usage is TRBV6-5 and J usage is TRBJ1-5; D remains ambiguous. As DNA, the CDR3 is TGTGCCAGCAGCACTCGCGCCGGGAACAATCAGCCCCAGCATTTT. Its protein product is CASSTRAGNNQPQHF.